In this sample, the clone carrying this T cell receptor beta chain turned up many times. The data belong to a study of human T cells and chemical hapten exposure. Unfractionated whole blood was the source from which total RNA was extracted. Trimming cost V 1 base and J 4 bases, with 8 bases left between them. The CDR3 sequence is 13 residues long. Germline CDR1 reads SGHTA; CDR2 reads FQGNSA. During construction of the library, unique molecular identifiers were attached to individual cDNA molecules for quantitative, reproducible TCR counting. TCRdb re-analysed the 5' RACE reads in MiXCR, keeping a single row per CDR3 protein. The top ten clones hold around 1.4% of a sample with 110,000 to 150,000 distinct CDR3 sequences, over 3.5% of them seen once.

The genes are TRBV7-2 and TRBJ2-7; D is ambiguous. This clonotype was obtained from a female donor in good health. CDR3 in amino acids: CASSLGVGYEQYF. As DNA, the CDR3 is TGTGCCAGCAGCTTAGGTGTGGGGTACGAGCAGTACTTC.